These T cell receptor beta chains were read from a single sample in a study of cytomegalovirus exposure and HLA in healthy donors. The protocol was immunoSEQ multiplex PCR, while the TCRdb copy is restricted to in-frame clones and leaves out a portion. The sample has approximately 190,000 clones; roughly 84% are singletons. Sequenced sample: PBMCs. The source is a boy younger than 18 in good health and CMV-seronegative. Each CDR3 is given with its conserved first and last residue.

V gene: TRBV2
J gene: TRBJ1-2
CDR3 protein: CASSERDRVNGYTF

V gene: TRBV10-3
J gene: TRBJ1-5
CDR3 protein: CAIREQLNQPQHF

V gene: TRBV11-2
J gene: TRBJ2-3
CDR3 protein: CASSLEASGGYTQYF

V gene: TRBV9
J gene: TRBJ2-1
CDR3 protein: CASSVSQGAYNEQFF

V gene: TRBV5-1
J gene: TRBJ2-5
CDR3 protein: CASTSNTGETQYF

V gene: TRBV7-2
J gene: TRBJ2-2
CDR3 protein: CASSILGAGELFF

V gene: TRBV5-8
J gene: TRBJ2-7
CDR3 protein: CASSRRTGNTYEQYF

V gene: TRBV30
J gene: TRBJ2-7
CDR3 protein: CAWRTGGGYTYEQYF

V gene: TRBV15
J gene: TRBJ2-3
CDR3 protein: CATSRASGKSTDTQYF

V gene: TRBV27
J gene: TRBJ2-3
CDR3 protein: CASSSPPLTGTSGGMDTQYF

V gene: TRBV29-1
J gene: TRBJ2-1
CDR3 protein: CSANPLSGSYNEQFF

V gene: TRBV6-5
J gene: TRBJ1-3
CDR3 protein: CASGIWAGSGNTIYF

V gene: TRBV14
J gene: TRBJ2-1
CDR3 protein: CASSSFRSYNEQFF

V gene: TRBV6-1
J gene: TRBJ1-5
CDR3 protein: CASGDIDQPQHF

V gene: TRBV6-1
J gene: TRBJ2-2
CDR3 protein: CASSWTGSVTGELFF

V gene: TRBV5-1
J gene: TRBJ2-7
CDR3 protein: CASSLASSAPYEQYF